The 18 T cell receptor beta chains listed next were all sequenced from one sample in a study of T cells expressing NK-cell markers. Using the 5' RACE reads, TCRdb records one entry per CDR3 protein without DNA. The sample table sets out around 550,000 distinct CDR3 sequences. The sample comprised blood T cells: a sorted CD56 or NKG2C T cell subset, CD4+ or CD8+ T cells, or bulk PBMC T cells (not recorded which). The receptors here all came from a man between 18 and 29 years old in good health.

The rearrangement links TRBV5-6 to TRBJ2-7. The CDR3 loop spans 14 amino acids. Looked up from germline, CDR1 is SGHDT and CDR2 is YYEEEE. CDR3 protein: CASSSTGLAYEQYF.

The V call is TRBV12-3 or TRBV12-4, the J call TRBJ1-5; the TCRdb call, TRBD1, lacks DNA for checking. This CDR3 has 13 amino acids. CDR3 residues: CASLGQSNQPQHF.

The genes are TRBV4-2 and TRBJ1-1; the TCRdb call, TRBD1, lacks DNA for checking. CDR1 LGHNA and CDR2 YNFKEQ come from the germline V gene. The CDR3 has 14 amino acids. CDR3 loop: CASSQDRENTEAFF.

The chain is built from TRBV28 and TRBJ2-7; checking the TCRdb D call of TRBD1 is not possible without DNA. The germline gives CDR1 MDHEN, CDR2 SYDVKM. This CDR3 contains 15 residues. CDR3 sequence: CASSSPGTGGYEQYF.

The chain couples TRBV12-3 or TRBV12-4 to TRBJ2-5; TCRdb's D call of TRBD2 is untestable without DNA. This CDR3 comprises 14 residues. The chain's CDR3 is CASGRAGGWETQYF.

This chain uses TRBV6-1 with TRBJ2-1. The CDR3 has 16 amino acids. Germline CDR1 reads MNHNS; CDR2 reads SASEGT. The chain's CDR3 is CASSAARRAAYNEQFF.

V gene TRBV12-3 or TRBV12-4 combines with J gene TRBJ2-1; the D gene TCRdb calls, TRBD2, cannot be checked with no DNA. This CDR3 spans 16 amino acids. The CDR3 protein is CASSLYAGLAANEQFF.

The chain is built from TRBV6-1 and TRBJ2-1; the TRBD2 assignment by TCRdb is unverifiable without DNA. The CDR3 is 14 amino acids. Germline values: CDR1 MNHNS, CDR2 SASEGT. Here the CDR3 reads CASTSGRAYNEQFF.

The genes are TRBV11-3 and TRBJ2-4; the D gene TCRdb calls, TRBD2, cannot be checked with no DNA. CDR3 length: 14 amino acids. The germline V gene has CDR1 SGHNT and CDR2 YENEEA. The CDR3 protein is CASSLAEREDIQYF.

CDR3 loop: CSAFTPGTSSQNIQYF. The chain couples TRBV20-1 to TRBJ2-4; with no DNA, the TCRdb D assignment of TRBD2 cannot be verified. In germline, CDR1 is DFQATT, CDR2 SNEGSKA (reference sequence). The CDR3 is made up of 16 amino acids.

The chain has TRBV29-1 and TRBJ2-7; no DNA is available, so the TRBD1 call from TCRdb remains unchecked. There are 12 residues in the CDR3. Germline V gives CDR1 SQVTM, CDR2 ANQGSEA. Here the CDR3 reads CSAGGGPREQYF.

The J gene is TRBJ2-5, the V gene TRBV29-1. There are 15 residues in the CDR3. Germline V gene lookup returns CDR1 SQVTM and CDR2 ANQGSEA. The CDR3 here is CSVQTITGTQGTQYF.

This rearrangement joins TRBV5-5 to TRBJ2-4. The CDR3 length is 14 residues. The germline V gene has CDR1 SGHKS and CDR2 YYEKEE (reference sequence). The chain's CDR3 is CASSYPEAGNIQYF.

The chain carries TRBV5-1 and TRBJ1-6. The CDR3 is made up of 15 amino acids. Germline loops: CDR1 SGHRS, CDR2 YFSETQ. CDR3 in amino acids: CASSPESTGNSPLHF. Supplemented by reference TRBV5-1 and TRBJ1-6, the full variable domain reads KAGVTQTPRYLIKTRGQQVTLSCSPISGHRSVSWYQQTPGQGLQFLFEYFSETQRNKGNFPGRFSGRQFSNSRSEMNVSTLELGDSALYLCASSPESTGNSPLHFGNGTRLTVT.

The chain carries TRBV27 and TRBJ2-1; TCRdb names TRBD1, which stays unverified in the absence of DNA. The CDR3 is 16 amino acids. Germline CDR1 MNHEY, CDR2 SMNVEV (reference sequence). The CDR3 loop is CASSRAGTGADNEQFF.

The chain recombines TRBV4-3 with TRBJ1-4; checking the TCRdb D call of TRBD1 is not possible without DNA. The CDR3 contains 13 residues. The germline CDR1 and CDR2 sequences are LGHNA and YSLEER. CDR3: CASSQVWGAILFF.

The CDR3 spells CASSQDSGSSTRNNEQFF. V gene TRBV4-1 combines with J gene TRBJ2-1. CDR3 length equals 18 residues. Germline V lookup: CDR1 MGHRA, CDR2 YSYEKL.

The rearrangement joins TRBV7-2 to TRBJ2-5; TCRdb gives TRBD2 as the D gene, but with no DNA this cannot be confirmed. This CDR3 region has 15 residues. The V gene's germline CDR1 is SGHTA and CDR2 FQGNSA. The CDR3 spells CASSLSGRAGETQYF.